These 20 T cell receptor beta chains originate from one sample sequenced in a study of blood T cell repertoires in COVID-19. Method: immunoSEQ multiplex PCR; TCRdb's copy keeps in-frame clones and lacks some. Of about 120,000 clones in the sample, 78% were seen once. Specimen: peripheral blood. These receptors originate from a man between 65 and 85 years old with acute or convalescent COVID-19.

The V call is TRBV19, the J call TRBJ2-7; 7 nucleotides match TRBD1. V shed 4 bases, J shed 6 bases, and the junction held 12 bases outside the gene matches. The CDR3 spans 15 residues. The germline V gene encodes CDR1 LNHDA and CDR2 SQIVND (reference sequence). CDR3 nucleotides: TGTGCCAGTAGTACCAGGGACAGACCGACGGGCGAGCAGTACTTC. It translates to CASSTRDRPTGEQYF.

This clone has just a few counts. This chain uses TRBV6-5 with TRBJ1-6, with TRBD1 matching 10 bases. The CDR3 loop spans 15 amino acids. V shed 6 bases and J 10 bases; nucleotides not matched to a gene: 9. Germline V CDR1 and CDR2: MNHEY, SVGAGI. The CDR3 DNA sequence: TGTGCCAGCAGCTATACGACAGGGGGCGGCTCACCCCTCCACTTT. Translated: CASSYTTGGGSPLHF.

The chain couples TRBV5-6 to TRBJ1-5; 7 nucleotides align to TRBD1. The CDR3 totals 15 residues. V lost 4 bases to trimming and J lost 2 bases; unmatched junction nucleotides: 6. CDR1 is SGHDT, CDR2 YYEEEE, per germline. The CDR3 nucleotides are TGTGCCAGCAGCCCCAGGGGGAAGGGCAATCAGCCCCAGCATTTT. Translation gives CASSPRGKGNQPQHF. Combining the CDR3 with reference TRBV5-6 and TRBJ1-5 gives the whole variable domain DAGVTQSPTHLIKTRGQQVTLRCSPKSGHDTVSWYQQALGQGPQFIFQYYEEEERQRGNFPDRFSGHQFPNYSSELNVNALLLGDSALYLCASSPRGKGNQPQHFGDGTRLSIL.

The chain carries TRBV7-6 and TRBJ1-3, with D unresolved. The CDR3 is 17 amino acids. Germline loops: CDR1 SGHVS, CDR2 FNYEAQ. Trimming removed 1 base from V and 0 bases from J, with 13 bases in between. CDR3 nucleotide sequence: TGTGCCAGCAGCTTAGTGGCCAGCCGGAGCTCTGGAAACACCATATATTTT. It translates to CASSLVASRSSGNTIYF. Variable domain in full (rest from reference TRBV7-6 and TRBJ1-3): GAGVSQSPRYKVTKRGQDVALRCDPISGHVSLYWYRQALGQGPEFLTYFNYEAQQDKSGLPNDRFSAERPEGSISTLTIQRTEQRDSAMYRCASSLVASRSSGNTIYFGEGSWLTVV.

The genes are TRBV7-3 and TRBJ2-2; D may be TRBD1 (6 bases). The germline CDR1 and CDR2 sequences are SGHTA and FQGTGA. V lost 5 bases and J lost 5, with 12 bases in between. The CDR3 extends over 14 amino acids. The CDR3 sequence is CASSSRTGTGELFF. The DNA of the CDR3 is TGTGCCAGCAGCAGCCGAACAGGGACCGGGGAGCTGTTTTTT.

This chain links TRBV28 with TRBJ1-1; 8 nucleotides match TRBD1. The CDR3 has 16 amino acids. With 6 bases clipped from V and 4 bases from J, the junction kept 13 bases outside the gene matches. CDR1 is MDHEN, CDR2 SYDVKM, per germline. The CDR3 loop is CASRLGSGGWGTEAFF. CDR3 bases: TGTGCCAGCAGGCTCGGCTCAGGGGGCTGGGGCACTGAAGCTTTCTTT.

This clone has only a few counts. The V gene is TRBV18, the J gene TRBJ2-1; 8 bases line up with TRBD1. With V trimmed by 4 bases and J by 2 bases, 7 bases remained unmatched. The germline gives CDR1 KGHSH, CDR2 LQKENI. The CDR3 is 16 amino acids. The CDR3 DNA follows: TGTGCCAGCTCACTGACAGGGGATGAGACCTACAATGAGCAGTTCTTC. This translates into CASSLTGDETYNEQFF.

The chain recombines TRBV7-2 with TRBJ2-7; weak D call: TRBD2 (6 bases). The CDR3 totals 12 residues. V gave up 1 base and J gave up 7 bases, with 8 bases separating them. Per the germline V gene, CDR1 is SGHTA and CDR2 is FQGNSA. CDR3 amino acids: CASSLETSEQYF. Here the CDR3 DNA reads TGTGCCAGCAGCTTAGAGACTAGTGAGCAGTACTTC.

The chain employs TRBV24-1 and TRBJ2-5; 11 positions match TRBD2. V shed 5 bases and J 4 bases; nucleotides not matched to a gene: 8. CDR1 is KGHDR, CDR2 SFDVKD, per germline. The CDR3 consists of 16 residues. In DNA, the CDR3 is TGTGCCACCAGTGTAGCGGGGGGGCAAGGACGAGAGACCCAGTACTTC. It translates to CATSVAGGQGRETQYF.

The V call is TRBV5-6, the J call TRBJ2-3; no clear D gene. The germline V gene encodes CDR1 SGHDT and CDR2 YYEEEE. V was clipped by 0 bases and J by 4 bases, with 3 bases between them. The CDR3 runs 12 residues. The CDR3 DNA follows: TGTGCCAGCAGCTTGGTAGCAGATACGCAGTATTTT. Amino acid sequence: CASSLVADTQYF.

The DNA of the CDR3 is TGTGCCAGCAGTTTATCAGGGCGGGGGGGCACTGAAGCTTTCTTT. Its translation is CASSLSGRGGTEAFF. This chain uses TRBV27 with TRBJ1-1, with a tentative D call TRBD1 (5 bases). The CDR3 sequence is 15 residues long. V was cut by 0 bases and J by 4 bases, with 12 bases left in between. Germline values: CDR1 MNHEY, CDR2 SMNVEV (reference sequence).

In this sample, this clone turned up once. The rearrangement joins TRBV19 to TRBJ1-2, with TRBD1 identical over 8 bases. In germline, CDR1 is LNHDA, CDR2 SQIVND (reference sequence). This CDR3 has 13 amino acids. V dropped 7 bases and J dropped 8; count of bases not matched to a gene: 9. CDR3 residues: CASTSQGVGGYTF. The CDR3 bases are TGTGCCAGTACCTCACAGGGGGTAGGCGGCTACACCTTC.

The rearrangement joins TRBV7-3 to TRBJ2-3; unclear D gene. The V and J ends lost 5 bases and 0 bases respectively, with 15 bases between them. CDR1 is SGHTA, CDR2 FQGTGA, per germline. The CDR3 loop spans 16 amino acids. The CDR3, as DNA: TGTGCCAGCAGCGGGCTACGAAGTGCTAGCACAGATACGCAGTATTTT. Its protein is CASSGLRSASTDTQYF.

The chain joins TRBV5-5 to TRBJ1-1; TRBD1 matches 7 bases. The CDR3 has 15 amino acids. J lost 2 bases, V lost 0 bases, and 4 bases had no gene match. In germline, CDR1 is SGHKS, CDR2 YYEKEE (reference sequence). Here the CDR3 DNA reads TGTGCCAGCAGCTTGGGGGTAGGGGGCAACACTGAAGCTTTCTTT. It codes for CASSLGVGGNTEAFF.

V is TRBV11-2 and J is TRBJ1-1; the match to TRBD1 covers 11 bases. CDR3 length: 16 residues. The germline V gene has CDR1 SGHAT and CDR2 FQNNGV. J was trimmed by 0 bases and V by 5 bases; bases with no gene match: 5. DNA for the CDR3: TGTGCCAGCAGCCTCGGGACAGGGGGGTTGAACACTGAAGCTTTCTTT. Residues: CASSLGTGGLNTEAFF.

This chain connects TRBV19 to TRBJ2-1, with a weak D call TRBD1 (5 bases). Deletions cut 5 bases from V and 6 bases from J, with 11 bases between. CDR1 is LNHDA and CDR2 is SQIVND in the germline V gene (reference sequence). The CDR3 runs to 13 residues. DNA of the CDR3: TGTGCCAGTAGTCACCCCAGGGCCAATGAGCAGTTCTTC. It yields the protein CASSHPRANEQFF.

The chain has TRBV3-1 (or the pseudogene TRBV3-2) and TRBJ1-1; 8 bases are a match to TRBD1. CDR3 length: 15 amino acids. With 5 bases clipped from V and 4 bases from J, the junction kept 9 bases outside the gene matches. Germline V gene lookup returns CDR1 LGHDT and CDR2 YNNKEL (reference sequence). The CDR3 loop reads CASSYGTTGGTEAFF. The CDR3 nucleotides are TGTGCCAGCAGCTATGGGACAACAGGGGGCACTGAAGCTTTCTTT.

The V call is TRBV5-1, the J call TRBJ2-5; possible D gene TRBD1, 6 bases. From germline, CDR1 is SGHRS and CDR2 YFSETQ. CDR3 size: 14 residues. Trimming cost V 4 bases and J 1 base, with 11 bases left between them. CDR3 sequence: CASSAIQGQETQYF. The CDR3 DNA is TGCGCCAGCAGCGCTATACAGGGCCAAGAGACCCAGTACTTC. The entire variable domain, with the rest obtained from reference TRBV5-1 and TRBJ2-5, is as follows: KAGVTQTPRYLIKTRGQQVTLSCSPISGHRSVSWYQQTPGQGLQFLFEYFSETQRNKGNFPGRFSGRQFSNSRSEMNVSTLELGDSALYLCASSAIQGQETQYFGPGTRLLVL.

The V and J genes are TRBV27 and TRBJ1-1; D call uncertain. Deletions cut 4 bases from V and 1 base from J, with 10 bases between. This CDR3 is built from 14 residues. Germline V gene data show CDR1 as MNHEY and CDR2 as SMNVEV (reference sequence). The CDR3 DNA reads as TGTGCCAGCAGTTCCCCCCCCCGGAACACTGAAGCTTTCTTT. Its translation: CASSSPPRNTEAFF.

V gene TRBV7-6 combines with J gene TRBJ1-3, with D perhaps matching TRBD1 (6 bases). V lost 5 bases and J lost 0, with 11 bases in between. This CDR3 contains 15 residues. The germline V gene encodes CDR1 SGHVS and CDR2 FNYEAQ. The CDR3 DNA reads TGTGCCAGCAGCAAAACAGGGAACTCTGGAAACACCATATATTTT. This encodes CASSKTGNSGNTIYF. The whole variable domain, filled in from reference TRBV7-6 and TRBJ1-3, reads GAGVSQSPRYKVTKRGQDVALRCDPISGHVSLYWYRQALGQGPEFLTYFNYEAQQDKSGLPNDRFSAERPEGSISTLTIQRTEQRDSAMYRCASSKTGNSGNTIYFGEGSWLTVV.